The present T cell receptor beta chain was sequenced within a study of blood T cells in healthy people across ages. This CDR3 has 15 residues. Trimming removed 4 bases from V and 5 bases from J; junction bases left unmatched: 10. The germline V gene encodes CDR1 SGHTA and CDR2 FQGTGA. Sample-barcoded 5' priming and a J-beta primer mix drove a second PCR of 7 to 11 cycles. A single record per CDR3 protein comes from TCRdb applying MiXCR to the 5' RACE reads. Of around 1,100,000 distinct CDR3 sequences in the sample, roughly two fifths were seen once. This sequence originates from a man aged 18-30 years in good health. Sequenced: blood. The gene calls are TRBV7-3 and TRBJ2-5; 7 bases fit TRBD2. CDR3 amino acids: CASSSQGGISETQYF. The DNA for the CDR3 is TGTGCCAGCAGCTCTCAGGGAGGGATTTCTGAGACCCAGTACTTC.